This TCR beta chain was identified during a study of T cells in tumors after PD-1 blockade. Overall study context: No patient had prior checkpoint blockade, systemic immunosuppression, or radiotherapy within 4 weeks. General observations from the study: Peripheral recruitment is suggested, as some novel exhausted tumor clones were in pre-treatment blood. Expanded exhausted CD8+ clones after therapy were mostly novel clonotypes.

This table comes from immunoSEQ multiplex PCR, and its TCRdb copy is limited to in-frame clones, with some not included. The sample yields approximately 8,100 clones, 55% to 75% seen once. The CDR3 extends over 13 amino acids. Germline V gene lookup returns CDR1 LNHNV and CDR2 YYDKDF (reference sequence). Between the trimmed V and J ends, which lost 3 bases and 0 bases, there was a span of 5 bases. This clone was seen once. The antigen is unknown. Sequenced material: tumor tissue, taken after anti-PD-1 treatment. The chain recombines TRBV15 with TRBJ1-1; D remains unclear. The clonotype originates from a human donor with basal cell carcinoma. The CDR3 region has the DNA TGTGCCACCAGCAGCAGAATGAACACTGAAGCTTTCTTT. Translating gives CATSSRMNTEAFF. The whole variable domain, filled in from reference TRBV15 and TRBJ1-1, reads DAMVIQNPRYQVTQFGKPVTLSCSQTLNHNVMYWYQQKSSQAPKLLFHYYDKDFNNEADTPDNFQSRRPNTSFCFLDIRSPGLGDTAMYLCATSSRMNTEAFFGQGTRLTVV.